What follows are 13 T cell receptor beta chains derived from one specimen sequenced in a study of blood T cell repertoires in COVID-19. The protocol was immunoSEQ multiplex PCR, while the TCRdb copy is restricted to in-frame clones and leaves out a portion. The table records around 180,000 clones, 80% of them present only once. Input material: peripheral blood. Every receptor here comes from a man between 65 and 85 years old with active or convalescent COVID-19.

This chain uses TRBV27 with TRBJ1-2, with 8 bases matching TRBD1. The CDR3 contains 14 residues. The germline V gene has CDR1 MNHEY and CDR2 SMNVEV (reference sequence). V shed 4 bases, J shed 4 bases, and the junction held 5 bases outside the gene matches. The CDR3 DNA reads as TGTGCCAGCAGTTCGACAGGGGCGGTCTATGGCTACACCTTC. Translating gives CASSSTGAVYGYTF.

The chain joins TRBV9 to TRBJ1-2; 7 bases fit TRBD1. Germline V lookup: CDR1 SGDLS, CDR2 YYNGEE. The CDR3 consists of 13 residues. Trimming cost V 3 bases and J 6 bases; bases outside gene matches: 5. Here the CDR3 reads CASSADRADGYTF. The CDR3 nucleotides are TGTGCCAGCAGCGCTGACAGGGCAGATGGCTACACCTTC.

This clone was seen only a few times. The chain is built from TRBV23-1 and TRBJ2-1; 11 bases fit TRBD2. TRBV23-1 is marked as an open reading frame, function uncertain. Losses at the gene ends were 3 bases for V and 0 bases for J; bases not matched to a gene: 7. The CDR3 covers 18 residues. The CDR3 spells CASSQGTSGWFSYNEQFF. CDR3 sequence (DNA): TGCGCCAGCAGTCAGGGGACTAGCGGATGGTTCTCCTACAATGAGCAGTTCTTC.

V and J are TRBV6-5 and TRBJ2-7, with TRBD1 identical over 8 bases. V gave up 2 bases and J gave up 1 base; unmatched junction bases: 7. CDR1 and CDR2 from the germline V gene are MNHEY and SVGAGI. The CDR3 is made up of 16 amino acids. The CDR3 DNA sequence: TGTGCCAGCAGTTACCTCAGGGGGCGAGGGTCCTACGAGCAGTACTTC. It yields the protein CASSYLRGRGSYEQYF.

The chain joins TRBV3-1 (or the pseudogene TRBV3-2) to TRBJ2-7; 8 nucleotides line up with TRBD2. The CDR3 extends over 14 amino acids. With 4 bases clipped from V and 2 bases from J, the junction kept 4 bases outside the gene matches. Germline CDR1 is LGHDT and CDR2 is YNNKEL (reference sequence). CDR3: CASSRSGGTYEQYF. CDR3 nucleotide sequence: TGTGCCAGCAGCCGAAGCGGGGGAACCTACGAGCAGTACTTC.

The V call is TRBV4-1, the J call TRBJ2-1, with 8 bases identical to TRBD2. CDR1 and CDR2 from the germline V gene are MGHRA and YSYEKL. V shed 3 bases and J 11 bases; nucleotides not matched to a gene: 6. This CDR3 spans 13 amino acids. The CDR3 region has the DNA TGCGCCAGCAGCCAGAGGGATAGCGGGAAGCAGTTCTTC. Its protein product is CASSQRDSGKQFF.

The chain has TRBV6-2 or TRBV6-3 and TRBJ1-1; D is uncertain. This CDR3 has 13 residues. The ends were cut back, 4 bases at V and 0 bases at J, with 6 bases in the middle. From germline, CDR1 is MNHEY and CDR2 SVGEGT. DNA for the CDR3: TGTGCCAGCAGTTCGAGGTTGAACACTGAAGCTTTCTTT. It codes for CASSSRLNTEAFF.

CDR3 nucleotide sequence: TGTGCCAGCAGTCCACCGGGCAGGGTCAACGAGCAGTACTTC. It yields the protein CASSPPGRVNEQYF. The chain carries TRBV6-6 and TRBJ2-7; tentatively, D is TRBD1 (5 bases). V was clipped by 5 bases and J by 5 bases, with 16 bases between them. The CDR3 runs to 14 residues. From germline, CDR1 is MNHNY and CDR2 SVGAGI (reference sequence).

The rearrangement uses TRBV7-9 and TRBJ1-2; no reliable D call. The CDR3 contains 12 residues. V dropped 0 bases and J dropped 11 bases, with 10 bases sitting between them. Germline CDR1 and CDR2: SEHNR and FQNEAQ (reference sequence). CDR3 amino acids: CASSLADTAYTF. In nucleotides, the CDR3 is TGTGCCAGCAGCTTAGCCGACACTGCGTACACCTTC. The variable domain in full, with the rest retrieved from reference TRBV7-9 and TRBJ1-2, is DTGVSQNPRHKITKRGQNVTFRCDPISEHNRLYWYRQTLGQGPEFLTYFQNEAQLEKSRLLSDRFSAERPKGSFSTLEIQRTEQGDSAMYLCASSLADTAYTFGSGTRLTVV.

This rearrangement joins TRBV5-1 to TRBJ1-2; TRBD1 agrees at 8 bases. The V and J ends lost 0 bases and 8 bases, in that order; junction bases with no gene match: 9. Germline CDR1 and CDR2: SGHRS and YFSETQ. The CDR3 contains 15 residues. The chain's CDR3 is CASSLDRGSGYGYTF. CDR3 nucleotides: TGCGCCAGCAGCTTGGACAGGGGGTCGGGTTACGGCTACACCTTC.

This chain uses TRBV30 with TRBJ2-2, with a possible D match to TRBD2 (6 bases). This CDR3 region has 16 residues. Germline V gene lookup returns CDR1 GTSNPN and CDR2 SVGIG (reference sequence). Trimming took off 0 bases at V and 9 bases at J, with 20 bases between the two ends. The CDR3 sequence is CAWSVVKGLGLRELFF. CDR3 nucleotide sequence: TGTGCCTGGAGTGTAGTTAAGGGACTTGGCCTCCGGGAGCTGTTTTTT.

J is TRBJ2-1 and V is TRBV9, with a weak D call TRBD2 (6 bases). Trimming shortened V by 1 base and J by 4 bases, and 9 bases separated the two germline ends. The CDR3 is 14 residues long. Germline CDR1 SGDLS, CDR2 YYNGEE. In DNA form, the CDR3 reads TGTGCCAGCAGCGTATTGGGGACTTACAATGAGCAGTTCTTC. Translated, it gives CASSVLGTYNEQFF.

The V call is TRBV7-9, the J call TRBJ1-2, with D possibly TRBD1 on 6 matching bases. The germline V gene encodes CDR1 SEHNR and CDR2 FQNEAQ (reference sequence). The V end was cut by 6 bases, the J end by 2 bases, with 13 bases between. This CDR3 spans 14 amino acids. DNA for the CDR3: TGTGCCAGCAGTCAGGGGAGACAAAACTATGGCTACACCTTC. This translates into CASSQGRQNYGYTF.